This T cell receptor beta chain is drawn from a study of blood T cell repertoires in COVID-19. Study at large: Collection of acute and convalescent COVID-19 samples took place in the United States, Italy and Spain.

Study members were between about 18 and 95 years old and lived in 20 to 25 US regions. The authors' processing: Nucleated cell number was recorded as an estimate derived from reference gene primer amplification. Sequencing used immunoSEQ multiplex PCR; TCRdb keeps in-frame clones, though not all of them. The DNA was the basis for D and trimming; V, J and clone size are from that table. The data hold about 270,000 clones, with 88% observed a single time. Sequencing used PBMCs or T cells enriched from blood (not recorded which). The receptor was isolated from a woman in her 30s who had recovered from COVID-19.

CDR3: CASMDYDSYEQYF. The CDR3 DNA follows: TGTGCCAGCATGGACTACGACTCCTACGAGCAGTACTTC. This rearrangement joins TRBV27 to TRBJ2-7; D may be TRBD2 (6 bases). V lost 7 bases to trimming and J lost 0 bases, with 10 bases between them. The CDR3 is made up of 13 amino acids. Germline loops: CDR1 MNHEY, CDR2 SMNVEV (reference sequence).